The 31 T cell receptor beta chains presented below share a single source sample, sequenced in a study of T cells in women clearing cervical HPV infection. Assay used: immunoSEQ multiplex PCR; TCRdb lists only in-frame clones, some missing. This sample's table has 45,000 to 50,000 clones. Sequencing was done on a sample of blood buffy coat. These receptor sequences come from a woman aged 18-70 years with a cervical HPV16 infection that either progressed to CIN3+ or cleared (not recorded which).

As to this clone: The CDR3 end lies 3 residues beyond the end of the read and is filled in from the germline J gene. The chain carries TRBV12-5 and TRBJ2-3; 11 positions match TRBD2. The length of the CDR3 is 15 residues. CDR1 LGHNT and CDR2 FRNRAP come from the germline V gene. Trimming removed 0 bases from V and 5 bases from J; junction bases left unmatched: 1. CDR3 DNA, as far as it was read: TGTGCTAGTGGTTTGGTAGGACTAGCGGGAGATACG. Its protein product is CASGLVGLAGDT. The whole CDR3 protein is CASGLVGLAGDTQYF. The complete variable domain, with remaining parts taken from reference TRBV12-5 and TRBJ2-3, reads DARVTQTPRHKVTEMGQEVTMRCQPILGHNTVFWYRQTMMQGLELLAYFRNRAPLDDSGMPKDRFSAEMPDATLATLKIQPSEPRDSAVYFCASGLVGLAGDTQYFGPGTRLTVL.

The sequenced CDR3 bases are TGTGCCAGCAGCTTAATTAGCGGGGGGAGTAATGAC. It codes for CASSLISGGSND. The full CDR3 protein is CASSLISGGSNDYTF. The chain combines TRBV7-3 with TRBJ1-2; D perhaps matches TRBD1 (5 bases). The CDR3 end lies 3 residues beyond the end of the read and is filled in from the germline J gene. Germline CDR1 reads SGHTA; CDR2 reads FQGTGA. The CDR3 has 15 amino acids.

The CDR3 sequence is CASSPRWFGETQYF. The covered CDR3 bases are TGCGCCAGCAGTCCCAGGTGGTTTGGCGAGACC. The chain is built from TRBV5-1 and TRBJ2-5; no firm D call. The read is 3 residues too short to cover the CDR3 end, so that end is filled in from the germline J gene. Trimming took off 5 bases at V and 5 bases at J, with 16 bases between the two ends. The CDR3 is 14 residues long. Germline-derived CDR1 and CDR2 are SGHRS and YFSETQ. Full variable domain (rest looked up from reference TRBV5-1 and TRBJ2-5): KAGVTQTPRYLIKTRGQQVTLSCSPISGHRSVSWYQQTPGQGLQFLFEYFSETQRNKGNFPGRFSGRQFSNSRSEMNVSTLELGDSALYLCASSPRWFGETQYFGPGTRLLVL.

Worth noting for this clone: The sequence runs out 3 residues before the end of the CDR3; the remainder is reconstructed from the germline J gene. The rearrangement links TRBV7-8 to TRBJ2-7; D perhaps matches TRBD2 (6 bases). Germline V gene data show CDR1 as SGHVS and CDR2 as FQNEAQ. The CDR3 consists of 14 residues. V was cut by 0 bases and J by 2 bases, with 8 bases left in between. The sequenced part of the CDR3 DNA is TGTGCCAGCAGCTTAGCGGGACTTACCTACGAG. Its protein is CASSLAGLTYE. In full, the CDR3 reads CASSLAGLTYEQYF.

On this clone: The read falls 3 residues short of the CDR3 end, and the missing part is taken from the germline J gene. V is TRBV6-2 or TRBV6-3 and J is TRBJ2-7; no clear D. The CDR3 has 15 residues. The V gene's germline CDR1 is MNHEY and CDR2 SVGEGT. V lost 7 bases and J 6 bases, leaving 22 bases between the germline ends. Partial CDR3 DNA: TGTGCCAGCATGAACGGAAAGGGTCATCTGGTCGAG. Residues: CASMNGKGHLVE. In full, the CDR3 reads CASMNGKGHLVEQYF.

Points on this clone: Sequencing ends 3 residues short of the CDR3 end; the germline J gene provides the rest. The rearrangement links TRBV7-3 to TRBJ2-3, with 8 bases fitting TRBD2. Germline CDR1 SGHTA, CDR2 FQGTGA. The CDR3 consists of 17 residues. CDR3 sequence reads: CASSLTSGTRGEETQYF. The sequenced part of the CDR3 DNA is TGTGCCAGCAGCTTAACTTCTGGGACTAGGGGCGAAGAGACG.

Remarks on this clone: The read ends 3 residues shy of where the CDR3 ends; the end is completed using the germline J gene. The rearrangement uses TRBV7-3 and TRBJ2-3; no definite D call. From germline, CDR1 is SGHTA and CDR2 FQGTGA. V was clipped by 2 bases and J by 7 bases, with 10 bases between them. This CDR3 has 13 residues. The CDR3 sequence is CASSLAGPNTQYF. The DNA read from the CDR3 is TGTGCCAGCAGCTTAGCCGGTCCCAATACG.

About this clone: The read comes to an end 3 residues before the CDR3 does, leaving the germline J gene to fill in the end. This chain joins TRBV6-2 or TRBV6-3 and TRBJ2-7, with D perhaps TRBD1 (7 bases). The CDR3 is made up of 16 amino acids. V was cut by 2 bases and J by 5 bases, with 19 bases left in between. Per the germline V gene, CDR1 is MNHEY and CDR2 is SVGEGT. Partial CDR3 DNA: TGTGCCAGCAGTTACCCCTCCCAGACAGGGACTGACGAG. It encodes CASSYPSQTGTDE. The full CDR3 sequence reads CASSYPSQTGTDEQYF.

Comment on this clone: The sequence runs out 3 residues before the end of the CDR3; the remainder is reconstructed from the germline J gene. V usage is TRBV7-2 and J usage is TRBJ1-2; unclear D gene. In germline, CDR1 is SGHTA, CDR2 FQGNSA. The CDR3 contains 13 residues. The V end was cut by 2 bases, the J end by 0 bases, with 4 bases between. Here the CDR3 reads CASSLSANYGYTF. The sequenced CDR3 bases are TGTGCCAGCAGCTTATCCGCTAACTATGGC.

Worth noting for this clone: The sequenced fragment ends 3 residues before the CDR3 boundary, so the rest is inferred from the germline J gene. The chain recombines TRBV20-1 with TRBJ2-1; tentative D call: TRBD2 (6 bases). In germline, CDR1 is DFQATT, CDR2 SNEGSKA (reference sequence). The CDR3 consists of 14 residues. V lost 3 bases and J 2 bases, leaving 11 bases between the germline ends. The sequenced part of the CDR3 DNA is TGCAGTGCTAGTTTCGGGGGAACCTACAATGAG. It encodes CSASFGGTYNE. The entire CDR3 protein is CSASFGGTYNEQFF.

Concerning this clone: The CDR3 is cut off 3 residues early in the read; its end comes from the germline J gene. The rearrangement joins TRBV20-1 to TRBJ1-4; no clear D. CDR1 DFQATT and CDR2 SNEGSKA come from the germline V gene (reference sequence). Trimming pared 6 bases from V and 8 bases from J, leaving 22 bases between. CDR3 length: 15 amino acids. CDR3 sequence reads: CSAPVPEGSREKLFF. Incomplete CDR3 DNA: TGCAGTGCCCCTGTGCCCGAAGGGTCGAGGGAAAAA.

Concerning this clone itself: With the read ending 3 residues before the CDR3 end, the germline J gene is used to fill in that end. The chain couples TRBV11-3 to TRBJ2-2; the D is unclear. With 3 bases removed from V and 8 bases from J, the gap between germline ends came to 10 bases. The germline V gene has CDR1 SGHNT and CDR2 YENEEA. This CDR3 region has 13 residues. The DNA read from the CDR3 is TGTGCCAGCAGCTTGGAGACATCGGGGGAG. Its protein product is CASSLETSGE. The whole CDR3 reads CASSLETSGELFF.

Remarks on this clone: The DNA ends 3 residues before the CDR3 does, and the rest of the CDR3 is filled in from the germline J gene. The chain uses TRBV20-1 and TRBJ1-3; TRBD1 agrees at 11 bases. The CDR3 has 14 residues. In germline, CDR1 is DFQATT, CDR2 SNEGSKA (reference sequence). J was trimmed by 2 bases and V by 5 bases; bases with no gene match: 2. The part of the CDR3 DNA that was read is TGCAGTGCTCCGGACAGGGGGCCTGGAAACACC. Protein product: CSAPDRGPGNT. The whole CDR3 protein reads CSAPDRGPGNTIYF.

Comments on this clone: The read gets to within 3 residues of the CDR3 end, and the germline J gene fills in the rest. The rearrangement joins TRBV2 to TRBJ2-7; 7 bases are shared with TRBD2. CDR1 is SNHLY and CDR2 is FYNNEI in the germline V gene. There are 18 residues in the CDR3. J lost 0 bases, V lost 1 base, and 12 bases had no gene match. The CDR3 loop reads CASSEDAFGLAVSYEQYF. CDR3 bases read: TGTGCCAGCAGTGAAGACGCTTTTGGGCTAGCGGTCTCCTACGAG.

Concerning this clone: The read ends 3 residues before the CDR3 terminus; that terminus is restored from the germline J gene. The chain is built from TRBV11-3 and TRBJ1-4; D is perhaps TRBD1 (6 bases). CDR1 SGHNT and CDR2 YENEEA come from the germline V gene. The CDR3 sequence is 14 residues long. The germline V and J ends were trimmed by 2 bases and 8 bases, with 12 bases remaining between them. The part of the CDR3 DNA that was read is TGTGCCAGCAGCTTATCAGGGGTTGGGGAAAAA. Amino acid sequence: CASSLSGVGEK. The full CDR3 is CASSLSGVGEKLFF.

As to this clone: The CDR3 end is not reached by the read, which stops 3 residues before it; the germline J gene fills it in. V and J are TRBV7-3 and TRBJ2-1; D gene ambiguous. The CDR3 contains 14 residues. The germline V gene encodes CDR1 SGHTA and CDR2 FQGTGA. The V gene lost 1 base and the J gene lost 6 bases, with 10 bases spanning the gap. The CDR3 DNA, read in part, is TGTGCCAGCAGCTTAAGCTTCCCCGGCAATGAG. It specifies CASSLSFPGNE. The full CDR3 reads CASSLSFPGNEQFF.

CDR3 bases read: TGTGCCTGGAGAGGACAGGGGGCCTTTAATTCACCC. Translation gives CAWRGQGAFNSP. The complete CDR3 sequence is CAWRGQGAFNSPLHF. The chain recombines TRBV30 with TRBJ1-6; TRBD1 matches 11 bases. The read ends 3 residues early relative to the CDR3; the germline J gene fills the gap. The germline V gene encodes CDR1 GTSNPN and CDR2 SVGIG (reference sequence). Trimming cost V 3 bases and J 6 bases; bases outside gene matches: 4. This CDR3 region has 15 residues.

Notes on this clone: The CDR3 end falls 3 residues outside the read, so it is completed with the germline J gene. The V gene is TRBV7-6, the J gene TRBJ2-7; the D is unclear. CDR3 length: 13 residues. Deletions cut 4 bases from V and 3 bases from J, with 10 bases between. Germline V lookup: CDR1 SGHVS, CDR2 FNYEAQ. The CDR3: CASSSLAGYEQYF. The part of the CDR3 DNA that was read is TGTGCCAGCAGCTCCCTGGCAGGCTACGAG.

CDR3: CASNSAGGPHNEQFF. CDR3 bases read: TGTGCCAGCAATAGCGCGGGGGGGCCCCACAATGAG. V usage is TRBV14 and J usage is TRBJ2-1; 9 nucleotides match TRBD2. From the germline J gene comes the end of the CDR3, since the read stops 3 residues before it. Trimming removed 7 bases from V and 5 bases from J; junction bases left unmatched: 9. There are 15 residues in the CDR3. Per the germline V gene, CDR1 is SGHDN and CDR2 is FVKESK. Using reference TRBV14 and TRBJ2-1 for the parts outside the CDR3, the full variable domain is EAGVTQFPSHSVIEKGQTVTLRCDPISGHDNLYWYRRVMGKEIKFLLHFVKESKQDESGMPNNRFLAERTGGTYSTLKVQPAELEDSGVYFCASNSAGGPHNEQFFGPGTRLTVL.

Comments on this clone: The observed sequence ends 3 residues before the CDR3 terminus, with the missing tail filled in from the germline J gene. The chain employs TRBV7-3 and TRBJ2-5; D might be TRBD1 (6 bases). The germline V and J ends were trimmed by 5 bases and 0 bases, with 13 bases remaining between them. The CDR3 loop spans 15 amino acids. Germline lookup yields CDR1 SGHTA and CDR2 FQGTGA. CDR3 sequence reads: CASSRHGQNQETQYF. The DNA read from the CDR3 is TGTGCCAGCAGCCGCCACGGACAGAACCAAGAGACC.

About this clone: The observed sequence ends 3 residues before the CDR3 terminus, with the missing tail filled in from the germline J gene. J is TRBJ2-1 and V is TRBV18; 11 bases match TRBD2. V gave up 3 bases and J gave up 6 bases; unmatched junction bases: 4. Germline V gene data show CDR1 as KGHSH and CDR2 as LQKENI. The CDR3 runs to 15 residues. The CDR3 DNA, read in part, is TGTGCCAGCTCACCGACTAGCGGGGATGTCAATGAG. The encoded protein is CASSPTSGDVNE. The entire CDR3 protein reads CASSPTSGDVNEQFF.

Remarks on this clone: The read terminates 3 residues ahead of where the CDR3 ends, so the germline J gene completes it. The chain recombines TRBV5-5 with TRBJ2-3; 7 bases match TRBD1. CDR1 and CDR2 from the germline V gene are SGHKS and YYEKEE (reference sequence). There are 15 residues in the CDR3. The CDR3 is CASSHVSPTGLSQYF. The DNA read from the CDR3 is TGTGCCAGCAGCCACGTATCGCCGACAGGGCTTTCG.

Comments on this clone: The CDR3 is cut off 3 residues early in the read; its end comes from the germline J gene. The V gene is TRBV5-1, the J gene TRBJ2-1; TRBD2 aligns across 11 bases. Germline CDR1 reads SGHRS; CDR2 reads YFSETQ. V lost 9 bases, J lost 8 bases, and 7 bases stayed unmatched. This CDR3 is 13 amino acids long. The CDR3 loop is CATTSGGIHEQFF. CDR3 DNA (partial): TGCGCCACAACTAGCGGGGGAATACATGAG.

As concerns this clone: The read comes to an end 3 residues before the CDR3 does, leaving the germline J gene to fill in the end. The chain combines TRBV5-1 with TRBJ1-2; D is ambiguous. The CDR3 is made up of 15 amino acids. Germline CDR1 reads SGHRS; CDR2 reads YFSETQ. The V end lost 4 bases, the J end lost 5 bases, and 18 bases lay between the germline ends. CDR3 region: CASSLEGSNPYGYTF. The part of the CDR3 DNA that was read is TGCGCCAGCAGCCTCGAGGGCAGTAACCCTTATGGC.

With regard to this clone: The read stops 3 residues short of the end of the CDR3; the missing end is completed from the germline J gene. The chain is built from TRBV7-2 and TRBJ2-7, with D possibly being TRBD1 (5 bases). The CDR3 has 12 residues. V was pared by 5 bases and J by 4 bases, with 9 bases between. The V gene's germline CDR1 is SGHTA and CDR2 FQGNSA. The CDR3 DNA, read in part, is TGTGCCAGCAGCCAAAGGGGTTACGAG. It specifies CASSQRGYE. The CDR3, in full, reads CASSQRGYEQYF.

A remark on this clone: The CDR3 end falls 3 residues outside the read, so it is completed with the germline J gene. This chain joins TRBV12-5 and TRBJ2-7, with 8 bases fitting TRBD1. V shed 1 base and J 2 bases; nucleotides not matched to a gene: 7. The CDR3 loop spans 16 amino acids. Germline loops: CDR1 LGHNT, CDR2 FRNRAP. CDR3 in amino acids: CASGLAQGQVPYEQYF. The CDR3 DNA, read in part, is TGTGCTAGTGGTTTGGCACAGGGACAGGTACCCTACGAG.

CDR3 region: CASSPSDPNQPQHF. The covered CDR3 bases are TGTGCCAGCTCACCAAGCGATCCCAATCAGCCC. The chain combines TRBV18 with TRBJ1-5; no clear D. The read gets to within 3 residues of the CDR3 end, and the germline J gene fills in the rest. From germline, CDR1 is KGHSH and CDR2 LQKENI. This CDR3 has 14 residues. V lost 2 bases and J lost 3, with 8 bases in between.

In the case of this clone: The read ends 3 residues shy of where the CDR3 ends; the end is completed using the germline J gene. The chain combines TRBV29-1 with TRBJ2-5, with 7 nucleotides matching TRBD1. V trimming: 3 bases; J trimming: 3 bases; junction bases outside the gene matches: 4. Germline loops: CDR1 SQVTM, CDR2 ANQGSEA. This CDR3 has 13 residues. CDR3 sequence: CSVEYGTEETQYF. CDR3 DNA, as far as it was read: TGCAGCGTTGAGTACGGGACAGAAGAGACC.

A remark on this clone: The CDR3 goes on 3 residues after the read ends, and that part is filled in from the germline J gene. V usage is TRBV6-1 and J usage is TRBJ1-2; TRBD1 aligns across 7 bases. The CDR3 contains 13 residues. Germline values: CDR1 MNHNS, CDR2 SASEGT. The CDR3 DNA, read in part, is TGTGCCAGCAGTGAACTGGACAGGAGGGGC. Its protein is CASSELDRRG. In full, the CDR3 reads CASSELDRRGYTF.

The CDR3 sequence is CASKFGSGGVDTQYF. CDR3 DNA, as far as it was read: TGCGCCAGCAAATTCGGCAGCGGGGGAGTAGATACG. This chain uses TRBV5-1 with TRBJ2-3; 8 bases are shared with TRBD2. Sequencing ends 3 residues short of the CDR3 end; the germline J gene provides the rest. Germline V gene lookup returns CDR1 SGHRS and CDR2 YFSETQ. The ends lost 6 bases at V and 5 bases at J; junction bases unmatched: 11. The length of the CDR3 is 15 residues.

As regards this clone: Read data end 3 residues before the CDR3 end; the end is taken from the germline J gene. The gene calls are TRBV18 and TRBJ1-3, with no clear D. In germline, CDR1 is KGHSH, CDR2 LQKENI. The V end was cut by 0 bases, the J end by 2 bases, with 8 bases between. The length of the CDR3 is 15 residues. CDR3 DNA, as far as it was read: TGTGCCAGCTCACCACCGCAGGTTCCTGGAAACACC. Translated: CASSPPQVPGNT. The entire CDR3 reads CASSPPQVPGNTIYF. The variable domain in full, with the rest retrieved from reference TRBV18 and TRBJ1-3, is NAGVMQNPRHLVRRRGQEARLRCSPMKGHSHVYWYRQLPEEGLKFMVYLQKENIIDESGMPKERFSAEFPKEGPSILRIQQVVRGDSAAYFCASSPPQVPGNTIYFGEGSWLTVV.